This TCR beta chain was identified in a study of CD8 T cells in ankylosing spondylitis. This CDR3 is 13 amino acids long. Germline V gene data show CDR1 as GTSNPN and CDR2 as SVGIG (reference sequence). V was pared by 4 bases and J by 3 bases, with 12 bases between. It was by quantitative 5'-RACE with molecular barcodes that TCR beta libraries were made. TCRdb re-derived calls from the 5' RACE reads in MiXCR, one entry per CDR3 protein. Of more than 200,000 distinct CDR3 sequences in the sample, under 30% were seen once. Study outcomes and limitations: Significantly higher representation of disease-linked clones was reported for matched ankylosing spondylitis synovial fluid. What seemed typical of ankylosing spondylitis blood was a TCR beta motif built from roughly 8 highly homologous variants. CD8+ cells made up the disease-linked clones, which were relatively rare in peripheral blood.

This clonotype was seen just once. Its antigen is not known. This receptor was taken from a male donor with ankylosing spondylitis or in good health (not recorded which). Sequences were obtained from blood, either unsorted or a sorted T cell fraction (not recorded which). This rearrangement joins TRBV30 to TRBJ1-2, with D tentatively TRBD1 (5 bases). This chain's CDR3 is CAWTSDSYYGYTF. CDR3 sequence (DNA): TGTGCCTGGACCTCCGACAGCTACTATGGCTACACCTTC.